These T cell receptor beta chains were read from a single sample in a study of metastatic and nonmetastatic thyroid tumors. Using MiXCR, TCRdb re-called clones from the PCR reads. In the table there are 20,000 to 25,000 clones, roughly 20% of which are singletons. Input material: blood. The receptor source for this set is a female donor with papillary thyroid cancer or a benign thyroid nodule (not recorded which). Some clones in this sample may be carry-over from other donors' samples. CDR3s include the opening cysteine and the closing phenylalanine or tryptophan. A D gene is named only where the DNA matches it firmly. Rows give clone size only sometimes, using once, few, many, or a class for an expanded clone.

J gene,D gene,clone size,V gene,CDR3 protein,CDR3 DNA
TRBJ2-3,NA,many,TRBV20-1,CSARAGTGVDTQYF,TGCAGTGCTCGGGCGGGGACGGGAGTGGATACGCAGTATTTT
TRBJ1-4,TRBD1,many,TRBV7-7,CASSLGQGATNEKLFF,TGTGCCAGCAGCTTAGGACAGGGGGCAACTAATGAAAAACTGTTTTTT
TRBJ2-7,TRBD1,many,TRBV4-3,CASSQGTGDLPYEQYF,TGCGCCAGCAGCCAAGGAACAGGGGATTTACCCTACGAGCAGTACTTC
TRBJ2-7,NA,few,TRBV7-2,CASSFQVYEQYF,TGTGCCAGCAGCTTTCAAGTTTACGAGCAGTACTTC
TRBJ2-1,NA,many,TRBV5-8,CASSSRQVRHNEQFF,TGTGCCAGCAGCTCCAGACAGGTACGGCACAATGAGCAGTTCTTC
TRBJ2-5,NA,many,TRBV7-6,CASSRILRETQYF,TGTGCCAGCAGCCGCATTCTTAGGGAGACCCAGTACTTC
TRBJ2-1,TRBD2,NA,TRBV11-2,CASSDTSGMIYNEQFF,TGTGCCAGCAGCGATACTAGCGGGATGATATACAATGAGCAGTTCTTC
TRBJ1-5,NA,many,TRBV9,CASSVNQPQHF,TGTGCCAGCAGCGTCAATCAGCCCCAGCATTTT
TRBJ1-2,TRBD1,many,TRBV7-2,CASSLGQLYGYTF,TGTGCCAGCAGCTTGGGACAGTTATATGGCTACACCTTC
TRBJ2-5,NA,many,TRBV13,CASSLSGALGETQYF,TGTGCCAGCAGCTTATCGGGGGCGCTGGGAGAGACCCAGTACTTC
TRBJ2-1,TRBD2,NA,TRBV5-1,CASSVIAGAYNEQFF,TGCGCCAGCAGCGTTATAGCGGGGGCCTACAATGAGCAGTTCTTC
TRBJ1-5,NA,many,TRBV5-4,CASSASGTNQPQHF,TGTGCCAGCAGCGCCAGTGGGACCAATCAGCCCCAGCATTTC
TRBJ2-7,NA,many,TRBV5-1,CASGAESSYEQYF,TGCGCCAGCGGGGCAGAGAGCTCCTACGAGCAGTACTTC
TRBJ1-2,NA,NA,TRBV20-1,CSASVAGGNYGYTF,TGCAGTGCTAGTGTTGCGGGGGGAAACTATGGCTACACCTTC
TRBJ1-3,NA,many,TRBV14,CASSSTSSGNTIYF,TGTGCCAGCAGCTCAACTAGCTCTGGAAACACCATATATTTT
TRBJ2-7,NA,many,TRBV25-1,CASRDEQYF,TGTGCCAGCAGGGACGAGCAGTACTTC
TRBJ2-7,TRBD1,many,TRBV9,CASSPRTGALEQYF,TGTGCCAGCAGCCCCCGTACAGGGGCCTTGGAGCAGTACTTC
TRBJ1-2,NA,many,TRBV28,CASSPTGGSGYTF,TGTGCCAGCAGCCCAACCGGGGGGAGCGGCTACACCTTC
TRBJ2-7,NA,NA,TRBV27,CASSSCNEQYF,TGTGCCAGCAGTTCATGCAACGAGCAGTACTTC
TRBJ2-5,TRBD2,many,TRBV3-1,CASSQDGTSGIGETQYF,TGTGCCAGCAGCCAAGACGGGACTAGCGGGATCGGTGAGACCCAGTACTTC
TRBJ1-1,NA,many,TRBV19,CASSISAAMGNTEAFF,TGTGCCAGTAGTATTTCAGCCGCTATGGGGAACACTGAAGCTTTCTTT
TRBJ2-1,TRBD2,many,TRBV18,CASSPERGGYDEQFF,TGTGCCAGCTCACCAGAGCGGGGAGGTTACGATGAGCAGTTCTTC
TRBJ2-2,NA,many,TRBV24-1,CATSVPAANTGELFF,TGTGCCACCAGTGTGCCCGCCGCAAACACCGGGGAGCTGTTTTTT
TRBJ2-2,NA,many,TRBV12-3/TRBV12-4,CANMPGGRTGELFF,TGTGCCAACATGCCCGGGGGTAGGACCGGGGAGCTGTTTTTT
TRBJ2-1,TRBD1,medium-sized,TRBV4-3,CASSQDTSGTGSYNEQFF,TGCGCCAGCAGCCAAGATACCTCCGGGACAGGGTCTTACAATGAGCAGTTCTTC
TRBJ2-7,TRBD2,few,TRBV30,CAWGREVSYEQYF,TGTGCCTGGGGACGGGAGGTCTCCTACGAGCAGTACTTC
TRBJ1-1,NA,many,TRBV5-1,CASTGDTEAFF,TGCGCCAGCACGGGTGACACTGAAGCTTTCTTT
TRBJ2-1,TRBD2,many,TRBV19,CASSLAGGPNEQFF,TGTGCCAGTAGTCTAGCGGGAGGGCCGAATGAGCAGTTCTTC
TRBJ2-2,NA,many,TRBV7-3,CASSSTSTGELFF,TGTGCCAGCAGCTCTACTAGCACCGGGGAGCTGTTTTTT
TRBJ2-1,TRBD1,few,TRBV6-1,CASSLGQPTYSGQFF,TGTGCCAGCAGTTTGGGACAGCCTACCTACAGTGGGCAGTTCTTC
TRBJ2-1,TRBD2,many,TRBV7-2,CASSPTGLAGSYNEQFF,TGTGCCAGCAGCCCAACAGGACTAGCGGGAAGCTACAATGAGCAGTTCTTC
TRBJ1-3,NA,NA,TRBV6-6,CASSYSTVSSGNTIYF,TGTGCCAGCAGTTACTCTACGGTATCCTCTGGAAACACCATATATTTT
TRBJ1-2,NA,NA,TRBV5-5,CASSLSQGYGYTF,TGTGCCAGCAGCTTGAGTCAGGGATATGGCTACACCTTC
TRBJ2-7,NA,NA,TRBV27,CASSSVDSYEHYF,TGTGCCAGCAGTTCGGTAGATTCCTACGAGCATTACTTC
TRBJ2-1,NA,many,TRBV11-2,CASSLLSGSYNEQFF,TGTGCCAGCAGCTTACTATCGGGCTCCTACAATGAGCAGTTCTTC